This T cell receptor (beta chain) was observed in a study of graft-versus-host responses after intestinal transplantation. Study-level information: Recipients had transplants, and these were multivisceral, liver-intestinal, or isolated intestinal.

J was trimmed by 6 bases and V by 4 bases; bases with no gene match: 3. The CDR3 runs 14 residues. Germline V gene data show CDR1 as SGHVS and CDR2 as FNYEAQ. Measured with immunoSEQ multiplex PCR; TCRdb has only the in-frame clones, and not every one. The sample comprises some 5,600 clones, about 75% of which are singletons, and 5.5% to 7% rests with the top ten. Intraepithelial and lamina propria lymphocytes were released after the graft tissue was processed. The starting material was ileum tissue, obtained around 230 days after intestinal transplant. This chain uses TRBV7-6 with TRBJ2-4; 10 bases line up with TRBD1. The receptor was derived from a human patient who received an intestinal transplant, so some T cells may come from the graft donor. CDR3 region: CASSWDRGANIQYF. The CDR3, as DNA: TGTGCCAGCAGCTGGGACAGGGGCGCAAACATTCAGTACTTC. Full variable domain (rest looked up from reference TRBV7-6 and TRBJ2-4): GAGVSQSPRYKVTKRGQDVALRCDPISGHVSLYWYRQALGQGPEFLTYFNYEAQQDKSGLPNDRFSAERPEGSISTLTIQRTEQRDSAMYRCASSWDRGANIQYFGAGTRLSVL.